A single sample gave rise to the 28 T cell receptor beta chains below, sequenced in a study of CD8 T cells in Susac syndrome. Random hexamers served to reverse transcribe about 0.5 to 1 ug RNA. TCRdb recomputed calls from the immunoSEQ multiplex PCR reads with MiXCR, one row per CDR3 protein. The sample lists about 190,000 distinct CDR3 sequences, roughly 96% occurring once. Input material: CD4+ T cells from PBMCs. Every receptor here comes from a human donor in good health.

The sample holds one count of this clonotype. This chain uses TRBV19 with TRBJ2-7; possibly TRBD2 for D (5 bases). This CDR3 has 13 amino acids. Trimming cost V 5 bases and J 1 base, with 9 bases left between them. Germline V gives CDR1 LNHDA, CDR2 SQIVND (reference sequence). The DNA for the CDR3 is TGTGCCAGTAGTCGGGATTCTTCCTACGAGCAGTACGTC. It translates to CASSRDSSYEQYV.

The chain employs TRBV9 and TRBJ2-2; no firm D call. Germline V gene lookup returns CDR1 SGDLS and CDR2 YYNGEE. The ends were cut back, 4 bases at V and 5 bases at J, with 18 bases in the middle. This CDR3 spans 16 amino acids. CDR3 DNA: TGTGCCAGCAGCTATGTGGCAGAACCACGAACCGGGGAGCTGTTTTTT. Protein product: CASSYVAEPRTGELFF.

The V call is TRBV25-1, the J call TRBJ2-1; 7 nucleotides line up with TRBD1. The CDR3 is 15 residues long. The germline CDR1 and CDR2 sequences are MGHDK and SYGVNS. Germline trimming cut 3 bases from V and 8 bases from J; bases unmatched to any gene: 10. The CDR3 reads CASSDQYRGKDEQFF. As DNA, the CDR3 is TGTGCCAGCAGTGATCAATACAGGGGTAAGGATGAGCAGTTCTTC.

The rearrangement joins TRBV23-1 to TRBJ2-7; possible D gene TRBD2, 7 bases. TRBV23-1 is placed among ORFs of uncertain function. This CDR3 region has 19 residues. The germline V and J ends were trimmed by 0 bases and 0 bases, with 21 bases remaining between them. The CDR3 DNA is TGCGCCAGCAGTCAATCGTCAGGGGAAATCGGCGGGAGCTCCTACGAGCAGTACGTC. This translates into CASSQSSGEIGGSSYEQYV.

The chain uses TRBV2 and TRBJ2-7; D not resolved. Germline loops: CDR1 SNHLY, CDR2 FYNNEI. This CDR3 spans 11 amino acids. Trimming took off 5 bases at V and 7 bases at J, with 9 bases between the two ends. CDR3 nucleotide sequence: TGTGCCAGCAGTCAGGCGAGTGAGCAGTACGTC. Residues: CASSQASEQYV.

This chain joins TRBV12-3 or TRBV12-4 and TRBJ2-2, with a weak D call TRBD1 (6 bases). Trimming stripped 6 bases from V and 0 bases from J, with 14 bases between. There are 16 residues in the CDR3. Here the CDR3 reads CASSVGTYANTGELFF. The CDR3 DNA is TGTGCCAGCAGCGTAGGGACATACGCGAACACCGGGGAGCTGTTTTTT.

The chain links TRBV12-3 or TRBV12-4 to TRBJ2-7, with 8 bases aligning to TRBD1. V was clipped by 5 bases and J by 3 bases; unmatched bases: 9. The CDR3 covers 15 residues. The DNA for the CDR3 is TGTGCCAGCAGTCCCCTTCGGACAGGGATCTACGAGCAGTACTTC. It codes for CASSPLRTGIYEQYF.

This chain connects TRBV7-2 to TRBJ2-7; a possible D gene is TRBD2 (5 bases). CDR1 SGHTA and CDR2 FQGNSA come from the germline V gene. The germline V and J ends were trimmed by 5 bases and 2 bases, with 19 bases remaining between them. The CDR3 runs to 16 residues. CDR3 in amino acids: CASSPHEGRAPYEQYV. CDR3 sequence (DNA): TGTGCCAGCAGCCCCCACGAGGGTCGAGCTCCCTACGAGCAGTACGTC.

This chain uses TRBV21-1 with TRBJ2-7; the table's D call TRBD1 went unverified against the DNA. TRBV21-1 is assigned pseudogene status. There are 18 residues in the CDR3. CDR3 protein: CASSKPERTGFNIYEQYV. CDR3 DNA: TGTGCCAGCAGCAAACCCGAACGGACAGGGTTTAATATCTACGAGCAGTACGTC.

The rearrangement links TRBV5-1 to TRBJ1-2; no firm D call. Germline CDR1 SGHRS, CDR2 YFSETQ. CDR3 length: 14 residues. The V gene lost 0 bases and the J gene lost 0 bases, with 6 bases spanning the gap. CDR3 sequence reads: CASSLETANYGYTF. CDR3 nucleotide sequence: TGCGCCAGCAGCTTGGAAACAGCTAACTATGGCTACACCTTC.

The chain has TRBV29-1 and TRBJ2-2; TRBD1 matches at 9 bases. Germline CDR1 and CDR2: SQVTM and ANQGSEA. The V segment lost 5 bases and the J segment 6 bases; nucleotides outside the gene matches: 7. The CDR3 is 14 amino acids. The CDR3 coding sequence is TGCAGCGTTTCCGGGACAGGGTTGGCCGGGGAGCTGTTTTTT. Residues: CSVSGTGLAGELFF.

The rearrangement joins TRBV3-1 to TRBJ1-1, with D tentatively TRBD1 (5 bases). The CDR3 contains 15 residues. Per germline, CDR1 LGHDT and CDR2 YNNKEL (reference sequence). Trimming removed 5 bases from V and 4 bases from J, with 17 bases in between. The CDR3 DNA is TGTGCCAGCAGCATCTCCGGGACTCTAGGCACTGAAGCTTTCTTT. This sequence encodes CASSISGTLGTEAFF.

CDR3 DNA sequence: TGTGCCAGCAGCTCTGGACAGGGGAGCCAGCCCCAGCATTTT. Translation: CASSSGQGSQPQHF. The genes are TRBV9 and TRBJ1-5; TRBD1 matches at 9 bases. Trimming took 4 bases from V and 7 from J; bases not matched to a gene: 6. In germline, CDR1 is SGDLS, CDR2 YYNGEE. This CDR3 region has 14 residues. The full variable domain, its missing parts supplied by reference TRBV9 and TRBJ1-5, is DSGVTQTPKHLITATGQRVTLRCSPRSGDLSVYWYQQSLDQGLQFLIQYYNGEERAKGNILERFSAQQFPDLHSELNLSSLELGDSALYFCASSSGQGSQPQHFGDGTRLSIL.

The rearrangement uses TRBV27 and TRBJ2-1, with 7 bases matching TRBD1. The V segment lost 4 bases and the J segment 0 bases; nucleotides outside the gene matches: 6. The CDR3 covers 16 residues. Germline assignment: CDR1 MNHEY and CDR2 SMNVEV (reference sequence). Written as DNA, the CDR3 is TGTGCCAGCAGTTCCGGGACAGCAGACTCCTACAATGAGCAGTTCTTC. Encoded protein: CASSSGTADSYNEQFF.

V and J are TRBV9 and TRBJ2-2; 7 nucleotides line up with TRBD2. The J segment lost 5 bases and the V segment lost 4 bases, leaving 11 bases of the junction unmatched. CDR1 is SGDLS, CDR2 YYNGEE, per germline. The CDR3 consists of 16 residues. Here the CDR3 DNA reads TGTGCCAGCAGCCCGCAGGGAGGGGCGGGTACCGGGGAGCTGTTTTTT. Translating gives CASSPQGGAGTGELFF.

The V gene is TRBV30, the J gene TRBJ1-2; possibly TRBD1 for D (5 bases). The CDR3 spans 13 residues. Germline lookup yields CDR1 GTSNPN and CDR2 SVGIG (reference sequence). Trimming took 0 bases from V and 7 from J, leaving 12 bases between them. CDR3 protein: CAWSVRTGGGYTF. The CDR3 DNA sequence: TGTGCCTGGAGTGTACGTACAGGAGGTGGCTACACCTTC.

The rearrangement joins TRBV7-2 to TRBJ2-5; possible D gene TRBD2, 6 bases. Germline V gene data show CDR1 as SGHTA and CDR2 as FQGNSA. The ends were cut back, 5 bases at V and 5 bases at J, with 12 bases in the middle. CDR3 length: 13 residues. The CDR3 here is CASSRTMEETQYF. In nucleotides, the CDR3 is TGTGCCAGCAGCCGGACTATGGAGGAGACCCAGTACTTC.

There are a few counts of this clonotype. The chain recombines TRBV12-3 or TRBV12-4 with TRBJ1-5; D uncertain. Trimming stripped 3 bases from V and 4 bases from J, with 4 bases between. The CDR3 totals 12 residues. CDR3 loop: CASSLGNQPQHF. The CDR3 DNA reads TGTGCCAGCAGTTTGGGGAATCAGCCCCAGCATTTT.

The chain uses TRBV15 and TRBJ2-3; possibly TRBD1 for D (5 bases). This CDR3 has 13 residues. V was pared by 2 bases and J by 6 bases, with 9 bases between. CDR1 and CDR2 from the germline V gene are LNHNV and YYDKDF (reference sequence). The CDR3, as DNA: TGTGCCACCAGCAGACTGACAGTTGATACGCAGTATTTT. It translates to CATSRLTVDTQYF.

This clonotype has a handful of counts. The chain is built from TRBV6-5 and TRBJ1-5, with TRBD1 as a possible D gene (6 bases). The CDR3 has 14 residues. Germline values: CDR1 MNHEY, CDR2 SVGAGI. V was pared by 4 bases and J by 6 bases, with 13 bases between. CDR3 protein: CASSFQGSGQPQHF. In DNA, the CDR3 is TGTGCCAGCAGTTTTCAGGGGTCGGGTCAGCCCCAGCATTTT.

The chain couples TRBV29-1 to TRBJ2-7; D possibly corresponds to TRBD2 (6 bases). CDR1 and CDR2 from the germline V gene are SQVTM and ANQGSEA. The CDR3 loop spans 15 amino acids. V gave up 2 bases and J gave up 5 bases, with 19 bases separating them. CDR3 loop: CSVEPHMGLSNEQYV. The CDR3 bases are TGCAGCGTTGAACCTCACATGGGACTCTCAAACGAGCAGTACGTC.

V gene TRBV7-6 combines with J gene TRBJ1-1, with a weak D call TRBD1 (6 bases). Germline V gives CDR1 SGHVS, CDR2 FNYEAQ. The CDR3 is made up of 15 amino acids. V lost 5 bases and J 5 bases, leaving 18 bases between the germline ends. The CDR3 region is CASSLRDTRWTEAFF. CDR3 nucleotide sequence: TGTGCCAGCAGCCTCCGGGACACCCGATGGACTGAAGCTTTCTTT.

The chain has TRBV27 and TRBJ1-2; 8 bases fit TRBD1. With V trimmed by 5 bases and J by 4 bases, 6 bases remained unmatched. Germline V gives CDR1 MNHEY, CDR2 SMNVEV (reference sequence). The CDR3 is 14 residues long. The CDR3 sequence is CASSPGTGRYGYTF. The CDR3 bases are TGTGCCAGCAGTCCCGGGACAGGACGCTATGGCTACACCTTC.

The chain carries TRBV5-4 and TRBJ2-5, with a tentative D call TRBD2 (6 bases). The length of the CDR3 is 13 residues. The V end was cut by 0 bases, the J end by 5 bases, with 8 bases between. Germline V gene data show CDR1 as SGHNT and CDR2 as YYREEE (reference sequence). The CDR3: CASSLVRGETQYF. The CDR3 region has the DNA TGTGCCAGCAGCTTGGTTCGGGGGGAGACCCAGTACTTC. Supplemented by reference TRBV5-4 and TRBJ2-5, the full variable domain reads ETGVTQSPTHLIKTRGQQVTLRCSSQSGHNTVSWYQQALGQGPQFIFQYYREEENGRGNFPPRFSGLQFPNYSSELNVNALELDDSALYLCASSLVRGETQYFGPGTRLLVL.

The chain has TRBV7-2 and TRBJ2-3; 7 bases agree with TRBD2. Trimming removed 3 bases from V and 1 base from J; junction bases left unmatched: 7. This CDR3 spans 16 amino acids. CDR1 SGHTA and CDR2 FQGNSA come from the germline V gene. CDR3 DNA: TGTGCCAGCAGCTTGTGGGACCTAGCGGGCACAGATACGCAGTATTTT. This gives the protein CASSLWDLAGTDTQYF.

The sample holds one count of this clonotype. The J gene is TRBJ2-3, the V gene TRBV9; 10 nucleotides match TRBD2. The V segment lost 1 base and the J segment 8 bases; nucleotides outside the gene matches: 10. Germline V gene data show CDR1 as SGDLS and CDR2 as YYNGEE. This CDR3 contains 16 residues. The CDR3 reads CASSVSEAGGPSTQYF. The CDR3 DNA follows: TGTGCCAGCAGCGTATCCGAAGCGGGGGGGCCATCTACGCAGTATTTT.

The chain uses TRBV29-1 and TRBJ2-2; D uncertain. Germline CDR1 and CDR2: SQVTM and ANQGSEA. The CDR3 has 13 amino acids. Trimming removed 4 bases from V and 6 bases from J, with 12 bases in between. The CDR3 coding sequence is TGCAGCGTTGTATCGATTAGGCCCGGGGAGCTGTTTTTT. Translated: CSVVSIRPGELFF.

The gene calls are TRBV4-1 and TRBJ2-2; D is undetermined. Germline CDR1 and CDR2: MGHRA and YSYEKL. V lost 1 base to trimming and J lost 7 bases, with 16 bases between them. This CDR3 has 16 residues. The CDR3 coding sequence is TGCGCCAGCAGCCAAGGGGCCGGGCGATCCTACGGGGAGCTGTTTTTT. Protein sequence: CASSQGAGRSYGELFF.